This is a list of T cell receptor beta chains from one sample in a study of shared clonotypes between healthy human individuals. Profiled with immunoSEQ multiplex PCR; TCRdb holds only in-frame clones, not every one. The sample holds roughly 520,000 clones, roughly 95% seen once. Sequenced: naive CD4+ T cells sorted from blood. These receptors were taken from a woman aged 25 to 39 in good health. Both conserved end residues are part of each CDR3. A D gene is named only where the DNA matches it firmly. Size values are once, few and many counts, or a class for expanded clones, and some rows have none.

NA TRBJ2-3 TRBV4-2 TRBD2 TGTGCCAGCAGCCAAGGACGAGGTGCGGGAGGGGGCACAGATACGCAGTATTTT CASSQGRGAGGGTDTQYF
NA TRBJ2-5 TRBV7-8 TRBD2 TGTGCCAGTCAACTCGCCGGGACTAGCGACCAAGAGACCCAGTACTTC CASQLAGTSDQETQYF
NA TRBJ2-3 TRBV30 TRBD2 TGTGCCTGGAGTAAAGGAAGCGGGGGACTCACAGATACGCAGTATTTT CAWSKGSGGLTDTQYF
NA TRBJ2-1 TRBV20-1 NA TGCAGTGTCGTCTACAATGAGCAGTTCTTC CSVVYNEQFF
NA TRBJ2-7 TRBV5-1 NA TGCGCCAGCAGTCGGAGAGGGGAGAATGTCTACGAGCAGTACTTC CASSRRGENVYEQYF
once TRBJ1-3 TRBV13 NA TGTGCCAGCAGCTCCGGGCAATGGCCTGGAAACACCATATATTTT CASSSGQWPGNTIYF
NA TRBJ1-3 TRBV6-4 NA TGTGCCAGCAGTGAACGAAGAGATGGAGGAAACACCATATATTTT CASSERRDGGNTIYF
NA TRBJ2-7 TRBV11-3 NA TGTGCCAGCAGCTTAAGGGGTGGGACAAACTACGAGCAGTACTTC CASSLRGGTNYEQYF
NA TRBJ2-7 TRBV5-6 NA TGTGCCAGCAGCTTCCACCTGTTATCTGGCGAGCAGTACTTC CASSFHLLSGEQYF
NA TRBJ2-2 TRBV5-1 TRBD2 TGCGCCAGCCAACCCTCGACTAGCGTTCCCGGGGAGCTGTTTTTT CASQPSTSVPGELFF
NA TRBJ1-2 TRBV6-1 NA TGTGCCAGCAGTGAAGCGTGGGCAAGTCCTAACTATGGCTACACCTTC CASSEAWASPNYGYTF
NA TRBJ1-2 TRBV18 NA TGTGCCAGCTCCGAGCAGGATCGGGGCTATGGCTACACCTTC CASSEQDRGYGYTF
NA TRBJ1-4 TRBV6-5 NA TGTGCCAGCAGTTACTCGAAGGGGATCCGTGAAAAACTGTTTTTT CASSYSKGIREKLFF
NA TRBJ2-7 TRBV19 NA TGTGCCAGTAGTACCGAGCAGCCTCGGATGGGAGAGCAGTACTTC CASSTEQPRMGEQYF
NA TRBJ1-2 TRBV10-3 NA TGTGCCATCAGTGAGAATCGCGGGGCCCTGGTTAGAGGCTACACCTTC CAISENRGALVRGYTF
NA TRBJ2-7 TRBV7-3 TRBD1 TGTGCCAGCAGCCCAGGGGGCTATCCCTACGAGCAGTACTTC CASSPGGYPYEQYF
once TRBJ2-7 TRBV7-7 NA TGTGCCAGCAGCCCAAACCTAGACAGCTACGAGCAGTACTTC CASSPNLDSYEQYF
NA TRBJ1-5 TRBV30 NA TGTGCCTGGAGGACTCGGCGATCTCTCCCCCAGCATTTT CAWRTRRSLPQHF
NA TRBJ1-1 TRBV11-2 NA TGTGCCAGCAGCCCTGGGGCGGTGAACACTGAAGCTTTCTTT CASSPGAVNTEAFF
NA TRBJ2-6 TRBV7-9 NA TGTGCCAGCAGCGACCAAGTCCCTGGGGCCAACGTCCTGACTTTC CASSDQVPGANVLTF
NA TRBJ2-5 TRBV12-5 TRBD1 TGTGCTAGTGGTCCTTCGACAGGGGTAGAGACCCAGTACTTC CASGPSTGVETQYF
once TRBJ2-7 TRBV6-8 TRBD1 TGTGCCAGCATTCCAGGGGGTATTTGGTCCTACGAGCAGTACTTC CASIPGGIWSYEQYF
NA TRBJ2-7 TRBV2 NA TGTGCCAGCACCAACGGGAATTTTGGATACGAGCAGTACTTC CASTNGNFGYEQYF
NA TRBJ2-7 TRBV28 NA TGTGCCAGCAGTTTGGCCGGGGTCTACGAGCAGTACTTC CASSLAGVYEQYF
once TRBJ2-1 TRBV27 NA TGTGCCAGCAGACAGGGTGGCCCTCAGTTCTTC CASRQGGPQFF
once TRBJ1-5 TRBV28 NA TGTGCCAGCAGTTTACGCCGACGGAATAGCAATCAGCCCCAGCATTTT CASSLRRRNSNQPQHF
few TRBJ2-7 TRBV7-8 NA TGTGCCAGCAGCGCGGCACAGGGCTACGAGCAGTACTTC CASSAAQGYEQYF
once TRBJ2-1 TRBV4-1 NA TGCGCCAGCAGGACGAGTCTAGCAGACGGCTCCTACAATGAGCAGTTCTTC CASRTSLADGSYNEQFF
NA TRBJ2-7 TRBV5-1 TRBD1 TGCGCCAGCAGTCGGGACAGGGGCTACGAGCAGTACTTC CASSRDRGYEQYF
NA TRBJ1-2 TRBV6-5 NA TGTGCCAGCAGTTACAGCAGGGTGCTGGGGTATGGCTACACCTTC CASSYSRVLGYGYTF
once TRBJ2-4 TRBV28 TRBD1 TGTGCCAGCAACCCGGACAGGGCCGGCAAAAACATTCAGTACTTC CASNPDRAGKNIQYF
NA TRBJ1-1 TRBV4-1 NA TGCGCCAGCAGCGCAAGGGAGGACACTGAAGCTTTCTTT CASSAREDTEAFF
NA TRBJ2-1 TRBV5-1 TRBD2 TGCGCCAGCAGCTTGAACCTACTAGCGGGAGAGGGCCACAATGAGCAGTTCTTC CASSLNLLAGEGHNEQFF
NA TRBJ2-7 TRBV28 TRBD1 TGTGCCAGCAGTTTATGGGGTTCTGGACAGGGAAAAGACTACGAGCAGTACTTC CASSLWGSGQGKDYEQYF
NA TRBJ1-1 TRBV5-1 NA TGCGCCAGCAGCTTCCTGGGGGGCACTGAAGCTTTCTTT CASSFLGGTEAFF
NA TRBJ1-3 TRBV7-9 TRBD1 TGTGCCAGCAGCTCCCGGACAGGGATGAGAAACACCATATATTTT CASSSRTGMRNTIYF
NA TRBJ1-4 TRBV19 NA TGTGCCAGTCTCGGGGGTTTAGGAAAACTGTTTTTT CASLGGLGKLFF
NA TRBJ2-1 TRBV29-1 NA TGCAGCGTTGAAGAGGCAGGTACCTACAATGAGCAGTTCTTC CSVEEAGTYNEQFF
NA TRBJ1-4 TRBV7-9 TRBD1 TGTGCCAGCAGCATGGGACAGGGAGGTGAAAAACTGTTTTTT CASSMGQGGEKLFF
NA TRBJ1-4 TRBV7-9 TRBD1 TGTGCCAGCAGCAACCGGGACAGCATTAATGAAAAACTGTTTTTT CASSNRDSINEKLFF
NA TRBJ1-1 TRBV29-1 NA TGCAGCGCTTCGATGAACACTGAAGCTTTCTTT CSASMNTEAFF
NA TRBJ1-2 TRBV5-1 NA TGCGCCAGCAGTAGTAGCGCCGACCCTAACTATGGCTACACCTTC CASSSSADPNYGYTF
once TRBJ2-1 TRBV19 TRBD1 TGTGCCAGTAGTGGACAGGGCGGGAATGAGCAGTTCTTC CASSGQGGNEQFF
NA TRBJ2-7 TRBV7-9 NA TGTGCCAGCAGCCCCAGGACTGTCGGGGTTTTGTTTCTGTACTTC CASSPRTVGVLFLYF
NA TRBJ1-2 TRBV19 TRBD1 TGTGCCAGTAGTACTCCTACCGGGACAGGGCCCTATGGCTACACCTTC CASSTPTGTGPYGYTF
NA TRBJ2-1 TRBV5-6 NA TGTGCCAGCAGCTTGGGATCCCAGGGCAATGAGCAGTTCTTC CASSLGSQGNEQFF